These 25 T cell receptor beta chains came from one sample sequenced in a study of CD8 T cells in Susac syndrome. With random hexamers, reverse transcription was performed on about 0.45 to 1 ug of RNA. One entry per CDR3 protein results from TCRdb running MiXCR on the immunoSEQ multiplex PCR reads. The sample lists fewer than 85,000 distinct CDR3 sequences, roughly 94% seen once, with about 0.5% in the top ten. The sequenced sample was CD8+ T cells from PBMCs. All receptors derive from a human donor with Susac syndrome.

This clonotype was seen just once. The chain carries TRBV11-2 and TRBJ2-7, with D unresolved. This CDR3 has 14 residues. Germline V gives CDR1 SGHAT, CDR2 FQNNGV. The ends were cut back, 5 bases at V and 6 bases at J, with 17 bases in the middle. CDR3 in DNA: TGTGCCAGCAGCACTATATCAGGTTTTGGCGAGCAGTACTTC. It specifies CASSTISGFGEQYF.

This clonotype was picked up one time. The chain employs TRBV9 and TRBJ2-5, with D perhaps TRBD1 (6 bases). From germline, CDR1 is SGDLS and CDR2 YYNGEE. V was clipped by 4 bases and J by 3 bases, with 25 bases between them. This CDR3 comprises 18 residues. The CDR3 loop is CASSHPVGSGGGKETQYF. Here the CDR3 DNA reads TGTGCCAGCAGCCACCCGGTTGGAAGCGGTGGGGGCAAAGAGACCCAGTACTTC.

This CDR3 is CASSLAQGGSPLHF. The CDR3 region has the DNA TGCGCCAGCAGCTTGGCTCAGGGAGGGTCACCCCTCCACTTT. This chain links TRBV5-1 with TRBJ1-6, with TRBD1 as a possible D gene (5 bases). The CDR3 totals 14 residues. The ends were cut back, 0 bases at V and 10 bases at J, with 11 bases in the middle. Germline CDR1 is SGHRS and CDR2 is YFSETQ.

CDR3 sequence: CSATPRALDTQYF. In nucleotides, the CDR3 is TGCAGTGCCACCCCCAGGGCCCTAGATACGCAGTATTTT. The chain carries TRBV20-1 and TRBJ2-3; tentative D call: TRBD1 (5 bases). V was cut by 6 bases and J by 5 bases, with 15 bases left in between. The germline V gene encodes CDR1 DFQATT and CDR2 SNEGSKA (reference sequence). The CDR3 extends over 13 amino acids.

The rearrangement joins TRBV27 to TRBJ2-1, with D possibly TRBD2 on 6 matching bases. With the DNA end fitting TRBJ2-7 better, the J assignment may be wrong. Germline values: CDR1 MNHEY, CDR2 SMNVEV (reference sequence). The CDR3 has 14 amino acids. In DNA form, the CDR3 reads TGTGCCAGCAGCCTCCGAGAAGGAGGGAGCGAGCAGTACTTC. Translated: CASSLREGGSEQYF.

V usage is TRBV7-2 and J usage is TRBJ2-7; no clear D gene. This CDR3 region has 13 residues. V was trimmed by 1 base and J by 6 bases, leaving 10 bases between them. Looked up from germline, CDR1 is SGHTA and CDR2 is FQGNSA. This CDR3 is CASSLDPFLEQYF. CDR3 DNA: TGTGCCAGCAGCTTAGATCCATTCCTCGAGCAGTACTTC.

The V and J genes are TRBV6-1 and TRBJ2-1, with unresolved D. With 7 bases removed from V and 0 bases from J, the gap between germline ends came to 19 bases. The CDR3 has 17 amino acids. The germline gives CDR1 MNHNS, CDR2 SASEGT. CDR3: CASTPVEGSHSYNEQFF. The CDR3 DNA reads TGTGCCAGCACTCCCGTTGAAGGGTCCCACTCCTACAATGAGCAGTTCTTC.

The rearrangement joins TRBV11-2 to TRBJ1-3; D might be TRBD1 (6 bases). The V gene lost 6 bases and the J gene lost 3 bases, with 18 bases spanning the gap. The CDR3 is made up of 16 amino acids. The germline V gene has CDR1 SGHAT and CDR2 FQNNGV. The CDR3 DNA follows: TGTGCCAGCAGTTTCTACAGGGTCACCTTTGGAAACACCATATATTTT. Residues: CASSFYRVTFGNTIYF.

V is TRBV6-5 and J is TRBJ2-7; TRBD1 aligns across 7 bases. The CDR3 contains 14 residues. CDR1 is MNHEY and CDR2 is SVGAGI in the germline V gene. V gave up 10 bases and J gave up 7 bases; unmatched junction bases: 16. The CDR3 reads CATQIDQGVREQYF. CDR3 nucleotide sequence: TGTGCCACCCAAATCGATCAGGGGGTGCGGGAGCAGTACTTC.

This chain connects TRBV5-1 to TRBJ2-7; 7 bases are shared with TRBD2. Unmatched junction bases numbered 4, after V lost 1 base and J lost 0 bases. Germline CDR1 SGHRS, CDR2 YFSETQ. This CDR3 is built from 15 residues. The CDR3 reads CASSLRLAASYEQYF. The CDR3 nucleotides are TGCGCCAGCAGCTTGAGGCTAGCGGCCTCCTACGAGCAGTACTTC.

The chain is built from TRBV19 and TRBJ1-1, with a tentative D call TRBD1 (6 bases). The V gene lost 5 bases and the J gene lost 1 base, with 11 bases spanning the gap. Germline values: CDR1 LNHDA, CDR2 SQIVND (reference sequence). The CDR3 sequence is 14 residues long. CDR3 nucleotide sequence: TGTGCCAGTAGTTTGGGGACAACGAACACTGAAGCTTTCTTT. Amino acid sequence: CASSLGTTNTEAFF. Full variable domain (missing parts from reference TRBV19 and TRBJ1-1): DGGITQSPKYLFRKEGQNVTLSCEQNLNHDAMYWYRQDPGQGLRLIYYSQIVNDFQKGDIAEGYSVSREKKESFPLTVTSAQKNPTAFYLCASSLGTTNTEAFFGQGTRLTVV.

This sequence joins TRBV15 and TRBJ2-3; 7 bases are shared with TRBD1. CDR1 is LNHNV, CDR2 YYDKDF, per germline (reference sequence). The V gene end was trimmed by 11 bases and the J gene end by 0 bases; junction bases not matched to a gene: 11. CDR3 length: 15 residues. Here the CDR3 reads CAHQQGDRSTDTQYF. The CDR3 DNA follows: TGTGCCCACCAGCAGGGGGACAGAAGCACAGATACGCAGTATTTT.

The chain joins TRBV20-1 to TRBJ2-5; 9 bases are shared with TRBD1. Germline values: CDR1 DFQATT, CDR2 SNEGSKA (reference sequence). The CDR3 runs to 15 residues. V lost 0 bases and J lost 1; bases outside the gene matches: 3. The CDR3 DNA sequence: TGCAGTGCTAGAGAGGACAGGGGAGCCCAAGAGACCCAGTACTTC. Its translation is CSAREDRGAQETQYF.

The J gene is TRBJ1-5, the V gene TRBV5-5; the D is unclear. Trimming pared 0 bases from V and 7 bases from J, leaving 8 bases between. Germline V gene lookup returns CDR1 SGHKS and CDR2 YYEKEE (reference sequence). The CDR3 has 13 amino acids. CDR3 region: CASSLGIVQPQHF. CDR3 coding DNA: TGTGCCAGCAGCTTGGGGATAGTGCAGCCCCAGCATTTT.

CDR3 amino acids: CASSFLGNNEQFF. The CDR3 bases are TGTGCCAGCAGTTTCCTGGGGAACAATGAGCAGTTCTTC. The chain uses TRBV27 and TRBJ2-1; no definite D call. CDR1 MNHEY and CDR2 SMNVEV come from the germline V gene (reference sequence). V was pared by 3 bases and J by 5 bases, with 8 bases between. This CDR3 contains 13 residues.

This clonotype was found once. The chain links TRBV27 to TRBJ1-2; D is possibly TRBD1 (5 bases). From germline, CDR1 is MNHEY and CDR2 SMNVEV (reference sequence). The CDR3 covers 12 residues. Between the trimmed V and J ends, which lost 2 bases and 6 bases, there was a span of 7 bases. The DNA for the CDR3 is TGTGCCAGCAGTTTAAAGGGGAATGGCTACACCTTC. Its protein is CASSLKGNGYTF.

The gene calls are TRBV20-1 and TRBJ2-1; 7 bases line up with TRBD1. The CDR3 extends over 13 amino acids. Germline CDR1 and CDR2: DFQATT and SNEGSKA (reference sequence). The V and J ends lost 4 bases and 9 bases, in that order; junction bases with no gene match: 9. CDR3 in DNA: TGCAGTGCTACGAGTTGGGGACAGCTTGAGCAGTTCTTC. It encodes CSATSWGQLEQFF.

The chain has TRBV9 and TRBJ1-2; the match to TRBD1 covers 7 bases. V lost 4 bases, J lost 0 bases, and 3 bases stayed unmatched. Germline V CDR1 and CDR2: SGDLS, YYNGEE. The CDR3 is 14 amino acids. CDR3: CASSTGTANYGYTF. CDR3 DNA: TGTGCCAGCAGCACGGGGACAGCTAACTATGGCTACACCTTC. Together with reference TRBV9 and TRBJ1-2, the CDR3 gives the full variable domain: DSGVTQTPKHLITATGQRVTLRCSPRSGDLSVYWYQQSLDQGLQFLIQYYNGEERAKGNILERFSAQQFPDLHSELNLSSLELGDSALYFCASSTGTANYGYTFGSGTRLTVV.

The chain joins TRBV4-2 to TRBJ2-7; 7 nucleotides align to TRBD1. The V gene's germline CDR1 is LGHNA and CDR2 YNFKEQ. This CDR3 is built from 16 residues. The V segment lost 2 bases and the J segment 2 bases; nucleotides outside the gene matches: 9. The CDR3 is CASSQSLTGRPYEQYF. Here the CDR3 DNA reads TGTGCCAGCAGCCAATCTTTGACAGGGCGTCCCTACGAGCAGTACTTC.

The chain links TRBV7-2 to TRBJ2-3, with D hard to call. The CDR3 has 16 residues. The germline CDR1 and CDR2 sequences are SGHTA and FQGNSA. The V end was cut by 1 base, the J end by 2 bases, with 13 bases between. This CDR3 reads CASSLGGYVTTDTQYF. As DNA, the CDR3 is TGTGCCAGCAGCTTAGGAGGTTACGTGACCACAGATACGCAGTATTTT. The full variable domain, in which reference TRBV7-2 and TRBJ2-3 provide the parts outside the CDR3, is GAGVSQSPSNKVTEKGKDVELRCDPISGHTALYWYRQSLGQGLEFLIYFQGNSAPDKSGLPSDRFSAERTGGSVSTLTIQRTQQEDSAVYLCASSLGGYVTTDTQYFGPGTRLTVL.

This chain joins TRBV12-3 or TRBV12-4 and TRBJ1-2, with D possibly being TRBD1 (5 bases). V shed 4 bases and J shed 7 bases, with 13 bases lying between them. The CDR3 spans 13 residues. In DNA, the CDR3 is TGTGCCAGCAGTTCAGGGAATTGGTTTGGCTACACCTTC. The encoded protein is CASSSGNWFGYTF.

The CDR3 is CASSQVLADTGELFF. The CDR3 DNA is TGTGCCAGCAGCCAAGTACTAGCGGACACCGGGGAGCTGTTTTTT. The V gene is TRBV3-1, the J gene TRBJ2-2; 8 bases agree with TRBD2. CDR1 and CDR2 from the germline V gene are LGHDT and YNNKEL (reference sequence). The CDR3 is 15 amino acids. Germline trimming cut 1 base from V and 3 bases from J; bases unmatched to any gene: 1.

The gene calls are TRBV7-9 and TRBJ2-2; no clear D. V dropped 5 bases and J dropped 5 bases, with 9 bases sitting between them. This CDR3 is built from 13 residues. Germline CDR1 SEHNR, CDR2 FQNEAQ (reference sequence). The DNA for the CDR3 is TGTGCCAGCAGCCCGCCCGGAACCGGGGAGCTGTTTTTT. It codes for CASSPPGTGELFF.

The chain is built from TRBV4-3 and TRBJ2-3, with D possibly matching TRBD2 (6 bases). This CDR3 spans 15 amino acids. The V gene lost 0 bases and the J gene lost 4 bases, with 11 bases spanning the gap. From germline, CDR1 is LGHNA and CDR2 YSLEER. The CDR3 reads CASSQDGSGPDTQYF. The CDR3 DNA sequence: TGCGCCAGCAGCCAAGACGGAAGCGGGCCAGATACGCAGTATTTT.

Only one count was recorded for this clonotype. The chain employs TRBV4-2 and TRBJ1-1; no definite D call. The germline gives CDR1 LGHNA, CDR2 YNFKEQ. V shed 0 bases and J shed 5 bases, with 10 bases lying between them. The CDR3 has 14 amino acids. In nucleotides, the CDR3 is TGTGCCAGCAGCCAAGATCTGGAGAGGACTGAAGCTTTCTTT. It yields the protein CASSQDLERTEAFF.